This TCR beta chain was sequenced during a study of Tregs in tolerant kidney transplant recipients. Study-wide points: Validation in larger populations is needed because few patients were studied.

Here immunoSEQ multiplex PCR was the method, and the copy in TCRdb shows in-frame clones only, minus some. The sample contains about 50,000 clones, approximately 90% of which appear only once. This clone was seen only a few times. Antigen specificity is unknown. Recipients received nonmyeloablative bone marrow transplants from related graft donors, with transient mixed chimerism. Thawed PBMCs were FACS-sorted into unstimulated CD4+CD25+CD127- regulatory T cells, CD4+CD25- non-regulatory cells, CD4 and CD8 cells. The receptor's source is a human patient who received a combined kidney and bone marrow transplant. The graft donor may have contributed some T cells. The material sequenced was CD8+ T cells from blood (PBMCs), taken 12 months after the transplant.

The CDR3 region is CASSETLAGAYEQYF. Here the CDR3 DNA reads TGTGCCAGCAGCGAGACATTAGCGGGAGCGTACGAGCAGTACTTC. The genes are TRBV5-6 and TRBJ2-7; TRBD2 matches at 9 bases. The germline V gene encodes CDR1 SGHDT and CDR2 YYEEEE. CDR3 length equals 15 residues. The trim removed 4 bases at V and 4 bases at J, leaving 9 bases unmatched.